The present T cell receptor beta chain was sequenced within a study of T cells in Graves' hyperthyroidism and ophthalmopathy. In germline, CDR1 is SGHNT, CDR2 YYREEE (reference sequence). The CDR3 spans 15 residues. With V trimmed by 4 bases and J by 8 bases, 11 bases remained unmatched. Researchers amplified the TCR beta CDR3 regions from RNA transcripts. Researchers ran a first-round RT-PCR on the TCR CDR3 using the HTBI primer set. MiXCR, run by TCRdb on the multiplex PCR reads, gives a single entry per CDR3 protein. The data hold around 350,000 distinct CDR3 sequences, with about a fifth observed a single time. This clonotype came up many times.

The sequenced sample was blood. This receptor was obtained from a woman younger than 35 with Graves' hyperthyroidism. The J gene is TRBJ1-4, the V gene TRBV5-4, with 7 bases fitting TRBD1. The CDR3 DNA reads TGTGCCAGCAGCGGGAACAGGGGACTAAACGAAAAACTGTTTTTT. Protein product: CASSGNRGLNEKLFF.